The sequence of this T cell receptor beta chain was determined in a study of cytomegalovirus exposure and HLA in healthy donors. PCR was performed using 60 Vbeta and 13 Jbeta primers. Clones were sequenced by immunoSEQ multiplex PCR, and TCRdb holds only the in-frame ones, with some missing. The repertoire holds under 150,000 clones, with about four fifths as singletons. Remarks on this clone: Its antigen is not known.

The CDR3 loop spans 15 amino acids. V shed 1 base and J 4 bases; nucleotides not matched to a gene: 6. Germline-derived CDR1 and CDR2 are SEHNR and FQNEAQ (reference sequence). The study, taken as a whole, reports: It was likely that a cluster of highly shared sequence variants was a sequencing artifact.

Sequencing input: PBMCs. The sequence derives from a male donor in good health and CMV-seropositive. The V call is TRBV7-9, the J call TRBJ2-5; TRBD2 matches at 7 bases. The CDR3 protein is CASSLDGLEGETQYF. Written as DNA, the CDR3 is TGTGCCAGCAGCTTAGACGGACTAGAGGGAGAGACCCAGTACTTC. Full variable domain (remainder filled in from reference TRBV7-9 and TRBJ2-5): DTGVSQNPRHKITKRGQNVTFRCDPISEHNRLYWYRQTLGQGPEFLTYFQNEAQLEKSRLLSDRFSAERPKGSFSTLEIQRTEQGDSAMYLCASSLDGLEGETQYFGPGTRLLVL.